The 27 T cell receptor beta chains given below trace back to one sample, sequenced in a study of T cells in Graves' hyperthyroidism and ophthalmopathy. Authors of the study amplified TCR beta CDR3 regions from RNA transcripts. TCR CDR3 regions were first amplified by RT-PCR with HTBI primers. TCRdb analysed the multiplex PCR reads with MiXCR anew, one entry per CDR3 protein. This table has 300,000 to 400,000 distinct CDR3 sequences, roughly 18% appearing once. The sequenced sample was blood. These receptors all stem from a woman between 50 and 59 years old with Graves' hyperthyroidism.

CDR3 sequence: CASSLDILAGEFTEQYF. CDR3 nucleotide sequence: TGCGCCAGCAGCTTGGATATCCTAGCGGGAGAGTTCACCGAGCAGTACTTC. This rearrangement joins TRBV5-1 to TRBJ2-7; 10 bases line up with TRBD2. After removal of 0 bases from V and 6 bases from J, the junction contained 12 bases not matched to a gene. CDR1 is SGHRS, CDR2 YFSETQ, per germline. This CDR3 spans 17 amino acids.

This clonotype was seen more than once but under ten times. This sequence joins TRBV5-1 and TRBJ1-1; D is ambiguous. The CDR3 covers 12 residues. CDR1 is SGHRS and CDR2 is YFSETQ in the germline V gene. Trimming took 1 base from V and 8 from J, leaving 9 bases between them. The CDR3, as DNA: TGCGCCAGCAGCTTGCTACCGGGCGAAGCTTTCTTT. The encoded protein is CASSLLPGEAFF.

This clonotype was observed many times. The genes are TRBV18 and TRBJ1-1; TRBD1 matches 7 bases. Trimming cost V 0 bases and J 9 bases; bases outside gene matches: 1. The CDR3 is 12 residues long. From germline, CDR1 is KGHSH and CDR2 LQKENI. This CDR3 is CASSPPGQKAFF. The CDR3 DNA reads as TGTGCCAGCTCACCACCGGGACAGAAAGCTTTCTTT.

Regarding this clonotype: Just one base apart from a much larger clone, this may be a read error. The chain employs TRBV7-8 and TRBJ2-1, with TRBD2 identical over 7 bases. With 0 bases clipped from V and 4 bases from J, the junction kept 3 bases outside the gene matches. CDR1 is SGHVS, CDR2 FQNEAQ, per germline. This CDR3 has 15 residues. CDR3 amino acids: CASSLALAAYNEQFF. CDR3 coding DNA: TGTGCCAGCAGCTTAGCCCTAGCGGCTTACAATGAGCAGTTCTTC.

In its sample, this clonotype was seen many times. The chain combines TRBV30 with TRBJ1-1; D gene unclear. V lost 5 bases to trimming and J lost 3 bases, with 10 bases between them. Germline V lookup: CDR1 GTSNPN, CDR2 SVGIG (reference sequence). The CDR3 contains 12 residues. CDR3 region: CAWQHGYTEAFF. The CDR3 DNA sequence: TGTGCCTGGCAGCATGGTTACACTGAAGCTTTCTTT. Complete variable domain (other parts from reference TRBV30 and TRBJ1-1): SQTIHQWPATLVQPVGSPLSLECTVEGTSNPNLYWYRQAAGRGLQLLFYSVGIGQISSEVPQNLSASRPQDRQFILSSKKLLLSDSGFYLCAWQHGYTEAFFGQGTRLTVV.

There are many counts of this clonotype. V gene TRBV2 combines with J gene TRBJ1-4; TRBD1 matches at 8 bases. The CDR3 consists of 15 residues. CDR1 and CDR2 (germline): SNHLY, FYNNEI. The trim removed 5 bases at V and 5 bases at J, leaving 7 bases unmatched. The CDR3 loop reads CASSPWDRRNEKLFF. In nucleotides, the CDR3 is TGTGCCAGCAGTCCCTGGGACAGGAGAAATGAAAAACTGTTTTTT.

The chain couples TRBV30 to TRBJ1-2; TRBD1 agrees at 9 bases. Germline V gives CDR1 GTSNPN, CDR2 SVGIG (reference sequence). J lost 6 bases, V lost 0 bases, and 5 bases had no gene match. The CDR3 totals 14 residues. CDR3 DNA: TGTGCCTGGAGTGTACTTGGGACAGGGAATGGCTACACCTTC. This gives the protein CAWSVLGTGNGYTF.

The V gene is TRBV7-3, the J gene TRBJ2-7, with 7 bases matching TRBD2. Germline CDR1 SGHTA, CDR2 FQGTGA. V dropped 4 bases and J dropped 2; count of bases not matched to a gene: 8. This CDR3 region has 15 residues. This chain's CDR3 is CASSSSAGVPYEQYF. DNA of the CDR3: TGTGCCAGCAGCTCCTCGGCGGGGGTACCCTACGAGCAGTACTTC.

This clonotype was observed at least ten times. The rearrangement uses TRBV10-3 and TRBJ1-1; perhaps TRBD1 as D (6 bases). The germline V and J ends were trimmed by 4 bases and 0 bases, with 9 bases remaining between them. This CDR3 contains 14 residues. Per germline, CDR1 ENHRY and CDR2 SYGVKD. CDR3: CAISADSLNTEAFF. The CDR3 DNA reads TGTGCCATCAGTGCGGACAGTTTGAACACTGAAGCTTTCTTT.

J is TRBJ2-2 and V is TRBV3-1; 8 bases line up with TRBD2. V shed 0 bases, J shed 6 bases, and the junction held 6 bases outside the gene matches. The CDR3 loop spans 16 amino acids. In germline, CDR1 is LGHDT, CDR2 YNNKEL (reference sequence). For the CDR3, the DNA is TGTGCCAGCAGCCAAGATTCGCGGGGGGCCGCCGGGGAGCTGTTTTTT. Protein product: CASSQDSRGAAGELFF. The variable domain in full, completed from reference TRBV3-1 and TRBJ2-2, reads DTAVSQTPKYLVTQMGNDKSIKCEQNLGHDTMYWYKQDSKKFLKIMFSYNNKELIINETVPNRFSPKSPDKAHLNLHINSLELGDSAVYFCASSQDSRGAAGELFFGEGSRLTVL.

This clonotype was observed at least ten times. The V gene is TRBV3-1, the J gene TRBJ1-2, with a possible D match to TRBD1 (5 bases). Trimming shortened V by 1 base and J by 4 bases, and 13 bases separated the two germline ends. Germline V gene data show CDR1 as LGHDT and CDR2 as YNNKEL (reference sequence). This CDR3 contains 15 residues. Here the CDR3 DNA reads TGTGCCAGCAGCCAAGGCCCGGCTGGGGGCTATGGCTACACCTTC. Translating gives CASSQGPAGGYGYTF.

This clonotype was seen more than once but under ten times. J is TRBJ2-1 and V is TRBV27; tentatively, D is TRBD2 (6 bases). This CDR3 has 17 residues. Germline V gene data show CDR1 as MNHEY and CDR2 as SMNVEV (reference sequence). V lost 11 bases and J 5 bases, leaving 28 bases between the germline ends. CDR3: CAGSPRRASDLNNEQFF. The CDR3, as DNA: TGTGCCGGGTCGCCAAGGAGAGCTAGCGACTTGAACAATGAGCAGTTCTTC.

This clonotype was counted a few times. This chain uses TRBV20-1 with TRBJ2-2; D is unresolved. Trimming removed 4 bases at V and 4 bases at J, with 4 bases between. CDR1 and CDR2 from the germline V gene are DFQATT and SNEGSKA (reference sequence). The CDR3 consists of 11 residues. The CDR3 DNA reads TGCAGTGCTATGGGCACCGGGGAGCTGTTTTTT. It codes for CSAMGTGELFF.

V gene TRBV28 combines with J gene TRBJ2-7, with D tentatively TRBD1 or TRBD2 (5 bases each). The CDR3 consists of 13 residues. V gave up 7 bases and J gave up 1 base, with 11 bases separating them. Germline V gene sequence: CDR1 MDHEN, CDR2 SYDVKM. CDR3 coding DNA: TGTGCCAGCAATTGGGACGGATCCTACGAGCAGTACTTC. Translating gives CASNWDGSYEQYF. Filled out from reference TRBV28 and TRBJ2-7, the complete variable domain reads DVKVTQSSRYLVKRTGEKVFLECVQDMDHENMFWYRQDPGLGLRLIYFSYDVKMKEKGDIPEGYSVSREKKERFSLILESASTNQTSMYLCASNWDGSYEQYFGPGTRLTVT.

This clonotype was counted a few times. This chain uses TRBV20-1 with TRBJ1-6; 10 bases align to TRBD1. CDR3 length: 16 amino acids. From germline, CDR1 is DFQATT and CDR2 SNEGSKA (reference sequence). Unmatched junction bases numbered 7, after V lost 0 bases and J lost 8 bases. CDR3 amino acids: CSARDPGQGRDSPLHF. In DNA form, the CDR3 reads TGCAGTGCTAGAGATCCGGGACAGGGGAGGGATTCACCCCTCCACTTT.

This clonotype was counted many times. The chain's CDR3 is CASKAGGTDTQYF. CDR3 nucleotide sequence: TGTGCCAGCAAAGCCGGGGGAACAGATACGCAGTATTTT. The V call is TRBV12-3 or TRBV12-4, the J call TRBJ2-3, with D possibly matching TRBD2 (6 bases). This CDR3 is 13 amino acids long. V dropped 7 bases and J dropped 3 bases, with 11 bases sitting between them.

Comment on this clonotype: Just one base apart from a much larger clone, this may be a read error. V gene TRBV20-1 combines with J gene TRBJ1-1; no definite D call. The V gene's germline CDR1 is DFQATT and CDR2 SNEGSKA (reference sequence). CDR3 size: 12 residues. The CDR3 bases are TGCAGTGCTAGTGAGGGTAGTACTGAAGCTCTCTTT. Amino acid sequence: CSASEGSTEALF.

CDR3 nucleotide sequence: TGTGCCAGCAGTTACGGATCAGCGGCTCGGGGAAACACCATATATTTT. Residues: CASSYGSAARGNTIYF. The chain recombines TRBV6-5 with TRBJ1-3; the D is unclear. The CDR3 runs 16 residues. Germline V gives CDR1 MNHEY, CDR2 SVGAGI. V lost 2 bases and J lost 4, with 15 bases in between.

This clonotype was recorded many times. The V call is TRBV7-6, the J call TRBJ1-1; D remains unclear. V shed 1 base and J shed 1 base, with 7 bases lying between them. Germline V gene data show CDR1 as SGHVS and CDR2 as FNYEAQ. The CDR3 length is 14 residues. Written as DNA, the CDR3 is TGTGCCAGCAGCTTAGGGGCGTCGAACACTGAAGCTTTCTTT. It specifies CASSLGASNTEAFF.

V and J are TRBV27 and TRBJ1-1, with TRBD1 identical over 10 bases. The CDR3 is 14 residues long. From germline, CDR1 is MNHEY and CDR2 SMNVEV (reference sequence). The junction had 7 bases not matched to a gene; V was cut back by 7 bases and J by 5 bases. The CDR3 coding sequence is TGTGCCAGCACTACCGGGACAGGGGTAACTGAAGCTTTCTTT. This codes for CASTTGTGVTEAFF.

The CDR3 nucleotides read TGTGCCAGCGGAGGAGGGACTTCGCTGAGCTCCTATAATTCACCCCTCCACTTT. This sequence encodes CASGGGTSLSSYNSPLHF. The chain links TRBV25-1 to TRBJ1-6, with D possibly being TRBD1 (5 bases). The germline CDR1 and CDR2 sequences are MGHDK and SYGVNS. Trimming pared 8 bases from V and 0 bases from J, leaving 20 bases between. There are 18 residues in the CDR3.

This clonotype was counted ten times or more. V gene TRBV20-1 combines with J gene TRBJ2-1; D may be TRBD1 or TRBD2 (5 bases each). This CDR3 spans 16 amino acids. The V end was cut by 3 bases, the J end by 0 bases, with 15 bases between. CDR1 is DFQATT, CDR2 SNEGSKA, per germline (reference sequence). In DNA form, the CDR3 reads TGCAGTGCTAGTAGCTTCGCAGGGAGCTCCTACAATGAGCAGTTCTTC. Protein sequence: CSASSFAGSSYNEQFF.

This clonotype was recorded at least ten times. The chain couples TRBV7-2 to TRBJ2-2; D remains ambiguous. Trimming removed 4 bases at V and 7 bases at J, with 7 bases between. The CDR3 is 12 residues long. Germline CDR1 SGHTA, CDR2 FQGNSA. The CDR3 region is CASSSYGGELFF. The CDR3 nucleotides read TGTGCCAGCAGCTCGTACGGCGGGGAGCTGTTTTTT.

This rearrangement joins TRBV30 to TRBJ2-5, with D perhaps TRBD1 (7 bases). CDR1 is GTSNPN, CDR2 SVGIG, per germline (reference sequence). The CDR3 contains 13 residues. V was clipped by 5 bases and J by 5 bases, with 15 bases between them. The CDR3 nucleotides are TGTGCCTGGGCCCCTCAGGGGGGTGAGACCCAGTACTTC. Its protein is CAWAPQGGETQYF.

This clonotype was recorded a few times. V usage is TRBV6-1 and J usage is TRBJ2-7, with D unresolved. The CDR3 has 12 residues. V dropped 5 bases and J dropped 6 bases, with 11 bases sitting between them. Germline CDR1 and CDR2: MNHNS and SASEGT. CDR3 in DNA: TGTGCCAGCAGTTCCTTTGACGGCGAGCAGTACGTC. This sequence encodes CASSSFDGEQYV.

This clonotype has ten or more counts. The V call is TRBV4-2, the J call TRBJ2-5; 9 bases agree with TRBD2. V shed 1 base, J shed 5 bases, and the junction held 11 bases outside the gene matches. The CDR3 is made up of 17 amino acids. Per the germline V gene, CDR1 is LGHNA and CDR2 is YNFKEQ. DNA of the CDR3: TGTGCCAGCAGCCAAGGGGTAGGCGGGGGGGCTCTGGAGACCCAGTACTTC. This translates into CASSQGVGGGALETQYF.

CDR3 in amino acids: CASSIRSNTGELFF. Written as DNA, the CDR3 is TGTGCCAGTAGTATAAGAAGTAATACCGGGGAGCTGTTTTTT. J is TRBJ2-2 and V is TRBV19; no reliable D call. The CDR3 loop spans 14 amino acids. Between the trimmed V and J ends, which lost 2 bases and 5 bases, there was a span of 9 bases. The V gene's germline CDR1 is LNHDA and CDR2 SQIVND (reference sequence).